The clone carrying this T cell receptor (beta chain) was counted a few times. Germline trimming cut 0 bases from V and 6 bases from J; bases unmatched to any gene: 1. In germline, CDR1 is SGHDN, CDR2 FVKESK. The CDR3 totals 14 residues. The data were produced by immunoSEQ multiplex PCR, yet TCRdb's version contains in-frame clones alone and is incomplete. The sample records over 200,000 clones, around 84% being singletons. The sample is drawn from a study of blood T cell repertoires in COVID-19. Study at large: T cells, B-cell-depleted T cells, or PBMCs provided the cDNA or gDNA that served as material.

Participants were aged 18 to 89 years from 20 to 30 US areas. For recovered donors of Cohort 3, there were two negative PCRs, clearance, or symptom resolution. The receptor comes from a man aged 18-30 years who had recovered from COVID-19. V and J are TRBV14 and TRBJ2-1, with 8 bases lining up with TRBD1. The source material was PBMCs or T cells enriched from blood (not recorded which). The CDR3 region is CASSQDRGRNEQFF. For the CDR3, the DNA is TGTGCCAGCAGCCAAGACAGGGGGCGCAATGAGCAGTTCTTC.